These 17 T cell receptor beta chains were all obtained from the same sample, sequenced in a study of shared clonotypes between healthy human individuals. TCRdb's copy holds only in-frame clones and misses some; the assay was immunoSEQ multiplex PCR. Among roughly 120,000 clones, approximately 70% were seen once, and the ten largest hold 20% to 25%. The specimen sequenced was memory CD8+ T cells sorted from blood. This sample's subset: CD45RO+ cells pooled with CCR7-negative TemRA cells. Receptor source: a woman under 40 in good health.

This chain uses TRBV27 with TRBJ1-2, with 9 positions matching TRBD1. Germline V gene sequence: CDR1 MNHEY, CDR2 SMNVEV (reference sequence). Trimming took 6 bases from V and 6 from J; bases not matched to a gene: 5. The CDR3 covers 13 residues. The DNA of the CDR3 is TGTGCCAGCAGATTACAGGGGGCTGATGGCTACACCTTC. Translation gives CASRLQGADGYTF.

This sequence joins TRBV19 and TRBJ2-4; possible D gene TRBD1, 5 bases. V was cut by 4 bases and J by 0 bases, with 13 bases left in between. This CDR3 spans 16 amino acids. Germline assignment: CDR1 LNHDA and CDR2 SQIVND (reference sequence). CDR3 loop: CASSTRQYLAKNIQYF. In DNA form, the CDR3 reads TGTGCCAGTAGTACTCGACAGTATCTAGCCAAAAACATTCAGTACTTC.

At least ten counts were recorded for this clone. J is TRBJ2-6 and V is TRBV28; 7 bases are shared with TRBD1. CDR3 size: 16 residues. The junction had 8 bases not matched to a gene; V was cut back by 6 bases and J by 3 bases. The V gene's germline CDR1 is MDHEN and CDR2 SYDVKM. The CDR3 coding sequence is TGTGCCAGCAGCCGGGAAGGGACAGATGGGGCCAACGTCCTGACTTTC. It is translated as CASSREGTDGANVLTF.

V is TRBV9 and J is TRBJ2-3; 9 bases match TRBD2. This CDR3 contains 15 residues. V gave up 0 bases and J gave up 3 bases; unmatched junction bases: 2. From germline, CDR1 is SGDLS and CDR2 YYNGEE. The CDR3 loop is CASSVGLAETDTQYF. Here the CDR3 DNA reads TGTGCCAGCAGCGTAGGACTAGCGGAAACAGATACGCAGTATTTT.

This clone occurred once. Within the sample, other DNA sequences also encode this same CDR3. V is TRBV7-2 and J is TRBJ2-1, with no clear D. Germline-derived CDR1 and CDR2 are SGHTA and FQGNSA. The CDR3 is 15 amino acids. Trimming shortened V by 1 base and J by 2 bases, and 9 bases separated the two germline ends. CDR3 sequence (DNA): TGTGCCAGCAGCTTAGGGGTCCTAACCTACAATGAGCAGTTCTTC. It translates to CASSLGVLTYNEQFF.

The rearrangement joins TRBV19 to TRBJ2-3; D call uncertain. This CDR3 contains 13 residues. Trimming shortened V by 3 bases and J by 2 bases, and 6 bases separated the two germline ends. From germline, CDR1 is LNHDA and CDR2 SQIVND (reference sequence). CDR3 bases: TGTGCCAGTAGTATCGGCTCCACAGATACGCAGTATTTT. Translated: CASSIGSTDTQYF.

This clone was seen more than once but under ten times. The chain is built from TRBV7-2 and TRBJ2-7; D not certain. Between the trimmed V and J ends, which lost 1 base and 5 bases, there was a span of 12 bases. The CDR3 sequence is 14 residues long. Germline CDR1 SGHTA, CDR2 FQGNSA. CDR3 DNA: TGTGCCAGCAGCTTAGTTGTGGAAGCTAACGAGCAGTACTTC. Encoded protein: CASSLVVEANEQYF.

The chain has TRBV2 and TRBJ2-1; D unclear. V was cut by 8 bases and J by 7 bases, with 15 bases left in between. The CDR3 covers 13 residues. From germline, CDR1 is SNHLY and CDR2 FYNNEI. In DNA form, the CDR3 reads TGTGCCAGCGCCCGACGGTTCGTGAATGAGCAGTTCTTC. Its protein product is CASARRFVNEQFF.

This chain uses TRBV28 with TRBJ2-7; 8 bases map to TRBD1. The CDR3 length is 16 residues. The J segment lost 5 bases and the V segment lost 5 bases, leaving 14 bases of the junction unmatched. Germline V gene lookup returns CDR1 MDHEN and CDR2 SYDVKM. The CDR3 spells CASSPPVGQGFHEQYF. The CDR3 bases are TGTGCCAGCAGTCCGCCGGTTGGACAGGGTTTCCACGAGCAGTACTTC.

This clone was recorded once. The chain has TRBV14 and TRBJ2-7; D might be TRBD1 or TRBD2, each matching 5 bases. This CDR3 spans 13 amino acids. Germline V gene lookup returns CDR1 SGHDN and CDR2 FVKESK. The V end was cut by 2 bases, the J end by 6 bases, with 11 bases between. This chain's CDR3 is CASSQSRGGEQYF. The CDR3 DNA sequence: TGTGCCAGCAGCCAATCACGGGGCGGCGAGCAGTACTTC. The full variable domain, its missing parts supplied by reference TRBV14 and TRBJ2-7, is EAGVTQFPSHSVIEKGQTVTLRCDPISGHDNLYWYRRVMGKEIKFLLHFVKESKQDESGMPNNRFLAERTGGTYSTLKVQPAELEDSGVYFCASSQSRGGEQYFGPGTRLTVT.

The chain links TRBV7-8 to TRBJ2-1, with TRBD2 matching 8 bases. There are 20 residues in the CDR3. Trimming cost V 7 bases and J 4 bases; bases outside gene matches: 24. The germline V gene encodes CDR1 SGHVS and CDR2 FQNEAQ. Here the CDR3 DNA reads TGTGCCAGCACCCCGACGTTGAGCGGGAGTATATTCGGGCCTTACAATGAGCAGTTCTTC. Residues: CASTPTLSGSIFGPYNEQFF.

As for this clone: A far larger clone is only one base removed, so a read error is likely. The sample has other DNA sequences that encode this CDR3 too. The chain links TRBV7-6 to TRBJ2-7; D possibly uses TRBD1 or TRBD2 (5 bases each). V lost 3 bases to trimming and J lost 3 bases, with 9 bases between them. Per the germline V gene, CDR1 is SGHVS and CDR2 is FNYEAQ. The CDR3 spans 13 residues. The CDR3 reads CASSLGPNYEQYF. The CDR3 nucleotides read TGTGCCAGCAGCTTGGGACCGAACTACGAGCAGTACTTC.

This clone has more than one count but fewer than ten. V is TRBV7-8 and J is TRBJ1-4, with TRBD1 matching over 8 bases. Germline trimming cut 4 bases from V and 7 bases from J; bases unmatched to any gene: 5. CDR1 and CDR2 from the germline V gene are SGHVS and FQNEAQ. This CDR3 comprises 14 residues. CDR3 sequence: CASSSDRGFEKLFF. The DNA of the CDR3 is TGTGCCAGCAGCTCCGACAGGGGATTTGAAAAACTGTTTTTT.

This clone was seen once. The chain employs TRBV4-1 and TRBJ2-7; the match to TRBD2 covers 8 bases. Germline V gene data show CDR1 as MGHRA and CDR2 as YSYEKL. The CDR3 is made up of 18 amino acids. Trimming cost V 2 bases and J 3 bases; bases outside gene matches: 15. The CDR3 sequence is CASSQIDFLPSGYYEQYF. CDR3 in DNA: TGCGCCAGCAGCCAAATTGATTTTTTGCCTAGCGGGTACTACGAGCAGTACTTC.

This chain joins TRBV6-4 and TRBJ2-7; 10 positions match TRBD2. Germline assignment: CDR1 MRHNA and CDR2 SNTAGT. V shed 7 bases and J 7 bases; nucleotides not matched to a gene: 13. CDR3 length: 15 amino acids. In DNA, the CDR3 is TGTGCCAGCATGCCAGAAGCGGGAGGGGTCTGGGAGCAGTACTTC. It specifies CASMPEAGGVWEQYF.

The chain uses TRBV7-2 and TRBJ1-5, with D perhaps matching TRBD1 (6 bases). The CDR3 length is 13 residues. The germline CDR1 and CDR2 sequences are SGHTA and FQGNSA. Trimming left V 5 bases short and J 5 bases short, with 10 bases between. The CDR3 here is CASSRTAYQPQHF. In nucleotides, the CDR3 is TGTGCCAGCAGCCGGACAGCTTATCAGCCCCAGCATTTT.

This clone has at least ten counts. This chain joins TRBV6-4 and TRBJ2-3; weak D call: TRBD1 (6 bases). Germline CDR1 is MRHNA and CDR2 is SNTAGT. Between the trimmed V and J ends, which lost 5 bases and 0 bases, there was a span of 9 bases. The CDR3 sequence is 14 residues long. CDR3: CASSQQGSTDTQYF. For the CDR3, the DNA is TGTGCCAGCAGTCAGCAGGGGAGCACAGATACGCAGTATTTT.